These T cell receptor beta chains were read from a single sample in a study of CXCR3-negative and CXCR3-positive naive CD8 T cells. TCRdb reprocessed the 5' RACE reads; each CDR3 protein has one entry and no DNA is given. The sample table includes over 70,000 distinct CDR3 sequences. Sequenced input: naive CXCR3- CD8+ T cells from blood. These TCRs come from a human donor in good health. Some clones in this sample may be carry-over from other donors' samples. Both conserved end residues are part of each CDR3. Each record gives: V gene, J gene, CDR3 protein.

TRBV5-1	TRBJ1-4	CASSLDGTLEKLFF
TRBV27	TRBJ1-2	CASSFGGPNGYTF
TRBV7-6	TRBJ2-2	CASSPVRDEELFF
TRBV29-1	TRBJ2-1	CSVVPGLAYEQFF
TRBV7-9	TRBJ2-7	CASSFPAAGEQYF
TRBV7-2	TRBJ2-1	CASSYVGLAGNEQFF
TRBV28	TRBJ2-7	CASSLFVKGYGLADYEQYF
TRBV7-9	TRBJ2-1	CASSPTGDNEQFF
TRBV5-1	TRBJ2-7	CASSLDWGSYEQYF
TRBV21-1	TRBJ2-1	CASSSKYFRQFF
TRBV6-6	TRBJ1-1	CASSSIRTGEKTEAFF
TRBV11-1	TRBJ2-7	CASSSRDRLSSYEQYF
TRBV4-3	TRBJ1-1	CASSQVQGAEAFF
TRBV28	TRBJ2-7	CASSFQVDSSYEQYF
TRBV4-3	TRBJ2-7	CASSQRAGDPYEQYF
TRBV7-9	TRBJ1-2	CASSLFPGTAGGYTF
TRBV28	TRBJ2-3	CASSPFVGTSTDTQYF
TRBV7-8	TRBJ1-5	CASSLDFSYQPQHF
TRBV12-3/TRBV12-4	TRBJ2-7	CASSLGKLEQYF
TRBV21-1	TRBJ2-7	CARGGRRAKVHEQYF
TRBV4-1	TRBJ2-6	CASSPKEAYSGANVLTF
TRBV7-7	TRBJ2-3	CASSLIPPDTQYF
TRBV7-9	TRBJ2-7	CASSPGGGFSSYEQYF
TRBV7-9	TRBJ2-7	CASSGDAAYEQYF
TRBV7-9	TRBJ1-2	CASSPGRNYGYTF
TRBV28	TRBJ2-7	CASSLPFGGGYEQYF
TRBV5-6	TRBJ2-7	CASSLKGYEQYF
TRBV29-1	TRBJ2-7	CSAGWAYEQYF
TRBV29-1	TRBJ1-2	CSVPGTRYGYTF
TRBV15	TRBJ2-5	CATSRTTGTETQYF
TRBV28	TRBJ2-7	CASSPTPGFNLPNEQYF
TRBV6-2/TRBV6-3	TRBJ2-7	CASSTVYEQYF
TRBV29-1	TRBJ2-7	CSVEGVGPQQYF
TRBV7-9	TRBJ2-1	CASSLGSLNEQFF
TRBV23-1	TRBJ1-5	CASVQVFQPQHF
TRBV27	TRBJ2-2	CASSLSAGELFF
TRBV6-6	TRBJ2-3	CASSYSGPAGRPGTDTQYF
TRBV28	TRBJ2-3	CASSLPLTSGSSTDTQYF
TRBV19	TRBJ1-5	CASDSFNQPQHF
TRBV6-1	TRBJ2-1	CASSVISGGDEQFF
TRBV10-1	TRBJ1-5	CASSVRSQPQHF
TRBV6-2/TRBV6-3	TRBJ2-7	CASSLILETYEQYF
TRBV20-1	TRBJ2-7	CSARGTGDTYEQYF
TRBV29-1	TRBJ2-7	CSVERTDLNEQYF
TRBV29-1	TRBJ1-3	CSVVGTGNTIYF